This T cell receptor (beta chain) was identified in a study of blood T cells in healthy people across ages. Overall study findings and caveats: Total diversity from one million sequenced T cells was likely underestimated. Possibly, changes in expanded clonotypes were confounded because donor CMV status was unknown. TCR beta diversity, measured per million T cells, fell in a roughly linear way with age.

All donors came from Russia, were Caucasian and healthy, and spanned ages roughly 6 to 95. Per germline, CDR1 MNHNS and CDR2 SASEGT. V lost 3 bases and J lost 3; bases outside the gene matches: 11. There are 16 residues in the CDR3. Concerning this clonotype itself: The target antigen is unknown.

A second roughly 6 to 11 cycle PCR used barcoded and J-beta primers. MiXCR, run by TCRdb on the 5' RACE reads, gives a single entry per CDR3 protein. The sample gives 450,000 to 700,000 distinct CDR3 sequences, 27% of which show up once; less than 20% is in the top ten. The V call is TRBV6-1, the J call TRBJ2-7; 7 nucleotides line up with TRBD2. The clonotype originates from a woman aged 70-85 years in good health. Input material: blood. CDR3 DNA: TGTGCCAGCAGTGAGAGGGAGTGGGAGGGAGGCTACGAGCAGTACTTC. Translated, it gives CASSEREWEGGYEQYF.